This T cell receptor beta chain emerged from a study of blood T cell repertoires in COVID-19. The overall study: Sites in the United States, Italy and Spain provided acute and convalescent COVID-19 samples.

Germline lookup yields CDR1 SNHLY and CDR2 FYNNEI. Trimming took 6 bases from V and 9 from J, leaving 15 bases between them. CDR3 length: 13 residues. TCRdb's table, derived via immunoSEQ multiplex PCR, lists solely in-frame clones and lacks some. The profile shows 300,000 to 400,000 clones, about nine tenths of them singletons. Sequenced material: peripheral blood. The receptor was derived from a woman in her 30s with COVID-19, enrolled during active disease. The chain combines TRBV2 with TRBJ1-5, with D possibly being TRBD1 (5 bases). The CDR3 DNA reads TGTGCCAGCAGGCAGGGTCAAGACCTGCCCCAGCATTTT. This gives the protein CASRQGQDLPQHF.